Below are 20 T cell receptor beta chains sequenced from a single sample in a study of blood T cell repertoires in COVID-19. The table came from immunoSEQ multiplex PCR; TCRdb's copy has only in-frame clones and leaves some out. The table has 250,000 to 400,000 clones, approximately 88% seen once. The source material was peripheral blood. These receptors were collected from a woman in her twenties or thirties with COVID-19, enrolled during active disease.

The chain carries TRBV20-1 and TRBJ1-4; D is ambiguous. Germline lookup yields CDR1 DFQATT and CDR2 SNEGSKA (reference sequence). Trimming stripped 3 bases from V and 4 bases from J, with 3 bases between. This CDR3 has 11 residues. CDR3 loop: CSASYNEKLFF. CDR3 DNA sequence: TGCAGTGCTAGCTATAATGAAAAACTGTTTTTT.

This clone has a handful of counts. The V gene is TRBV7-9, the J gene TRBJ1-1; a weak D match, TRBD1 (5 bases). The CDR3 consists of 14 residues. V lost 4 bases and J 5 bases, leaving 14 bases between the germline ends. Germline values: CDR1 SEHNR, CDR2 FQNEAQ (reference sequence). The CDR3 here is CASSSLGRGTEAFF. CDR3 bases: TGTGCCAGCAGCTCCCTGGGGAGGGGTACTGAAGCTTTCTTT.

This CDR3 reads CASSLSGVRETQYF. CDR3 DNA: TGCGCCAGCAGCTTGAGCGGGGTCCGGGAGACCCAGTACTTC. The J gene is TRBJ2-5, the V gene TRBV5-1; the match to TRBD2 covers 7 bases. The CDR3 runs 14 residues. With V trimmed by 1 base and J by 5 bases, 5 bases remained unmatched. Germline CDR1 is SGHRS and CDR2 is YFSETQ.

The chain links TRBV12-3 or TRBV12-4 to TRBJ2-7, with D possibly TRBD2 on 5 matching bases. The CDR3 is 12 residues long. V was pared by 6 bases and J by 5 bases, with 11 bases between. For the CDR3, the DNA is TGTGCCAGCAGCTTCACCGGGGACGAGCAGTACTTC. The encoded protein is CASSFTGDEQYF.

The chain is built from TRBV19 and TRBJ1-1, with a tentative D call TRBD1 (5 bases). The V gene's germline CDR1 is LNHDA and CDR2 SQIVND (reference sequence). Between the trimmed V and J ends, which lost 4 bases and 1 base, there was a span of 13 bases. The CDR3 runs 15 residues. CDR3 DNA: TGTGCCAGTAGTACCCTGGACACCAGGAACACTGAAGCTTTCTTT. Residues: CASSTLDTRNTEAFF.

The CDR3 region is CASSSHLVPTRGYTF. Written as DNA, the CDR3 is TGTGCCAGCAGCTCCCACCTAGTCCCTACGCGGGGCTACACCTTC. The genes are TRBV11-2 and TRBJ1-2, with D uncertain. The CDR3 consists of 15 residues. The germline V gene encodes CDR1 SGHAT and CDR2 FQNNGV. V lost 4 bases, J lost 8 bases, and 20 bases lay in between.

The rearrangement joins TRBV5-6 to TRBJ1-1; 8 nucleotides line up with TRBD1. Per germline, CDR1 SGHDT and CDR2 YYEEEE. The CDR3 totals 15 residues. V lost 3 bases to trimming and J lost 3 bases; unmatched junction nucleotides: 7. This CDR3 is CASSYLDREYTEAFF. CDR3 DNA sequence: TGTGCCAGCAGCTATCTGGACAGGGAGTACACTGAAGCTTTCTTT.

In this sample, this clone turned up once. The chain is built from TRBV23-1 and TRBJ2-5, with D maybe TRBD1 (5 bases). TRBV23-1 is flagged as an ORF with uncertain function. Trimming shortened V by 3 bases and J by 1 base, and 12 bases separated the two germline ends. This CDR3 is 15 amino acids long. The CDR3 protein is CASSHKNRSQETQYF. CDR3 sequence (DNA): TGCGCCAGCAGTCACAAGAACAGGAGCCAAGAGACCCAGTACTTC.

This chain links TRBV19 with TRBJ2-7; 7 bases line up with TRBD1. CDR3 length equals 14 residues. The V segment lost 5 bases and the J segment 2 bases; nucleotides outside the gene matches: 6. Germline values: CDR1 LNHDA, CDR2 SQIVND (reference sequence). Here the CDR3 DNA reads TGTGCCAGTAGTGACAGGGTTTCTGCCTACGAGCAGTACTTC. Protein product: CASSDRVSAYEQYF.

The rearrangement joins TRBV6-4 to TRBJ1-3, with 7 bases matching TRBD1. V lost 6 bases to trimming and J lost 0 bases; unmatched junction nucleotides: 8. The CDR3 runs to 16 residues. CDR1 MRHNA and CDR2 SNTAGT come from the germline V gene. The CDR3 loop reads CASRKRQGDSGNTIYF. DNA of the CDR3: TGTGCCAGCAGAAAGCGACAGGGAGACTCTGGAAACACCATATATTTT.

The CDR3 here is CASSFLAGGPYEQYF. CDR3 coding DNA: TGCGCCAGCAGCTTTCTGGCGGGGGGGCCATACGAGCAGTACTTC. The gene calls are TRBV5-1 and TRBJ2-7; 9 nucleotides align to TRBD2. Looked up from germline, CDR1 is SGHRS and CDR2 is YFSETQ. This CDR3 has 15 amino acids. The V and J ends lost 2 bases and 4 bases, in that order; junction bases with no gene match: 7.

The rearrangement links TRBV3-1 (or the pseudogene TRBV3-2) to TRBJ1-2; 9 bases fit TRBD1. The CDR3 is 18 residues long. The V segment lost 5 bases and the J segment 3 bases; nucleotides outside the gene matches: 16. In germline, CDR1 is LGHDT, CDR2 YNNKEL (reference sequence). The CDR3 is CASSLRNRGRAAYYGYTF. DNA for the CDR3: TGTGCCAGCAGCTTACGAAACAGGGGGCGCGCGGCTTACTATGGCTACACCTTC.

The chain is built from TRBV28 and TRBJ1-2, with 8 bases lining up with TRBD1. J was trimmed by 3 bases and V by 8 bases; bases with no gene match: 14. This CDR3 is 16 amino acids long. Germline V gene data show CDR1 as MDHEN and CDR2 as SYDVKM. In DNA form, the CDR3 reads TGTGCCAGCTCGTTACTGTCCGGGACAGGTTACTATGGCTACACCTTC. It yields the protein CASSLLSGTGYYGYTF.

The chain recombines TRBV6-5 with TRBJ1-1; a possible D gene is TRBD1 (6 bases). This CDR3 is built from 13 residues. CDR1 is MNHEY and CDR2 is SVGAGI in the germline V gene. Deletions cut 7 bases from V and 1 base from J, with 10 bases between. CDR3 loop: CASNHRENTEAFF. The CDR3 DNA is TGTGCCAGCAACCACAGGGAGAACACTGAAGCTTTCTTT.

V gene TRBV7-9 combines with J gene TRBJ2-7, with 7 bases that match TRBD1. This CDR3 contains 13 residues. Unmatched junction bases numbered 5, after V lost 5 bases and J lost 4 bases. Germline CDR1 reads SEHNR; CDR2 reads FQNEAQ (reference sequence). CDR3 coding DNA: TGTGCCAGCAGCGACAGGACAGGATACGAGCAGTACGTC. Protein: CASSDRTGYEQYV.

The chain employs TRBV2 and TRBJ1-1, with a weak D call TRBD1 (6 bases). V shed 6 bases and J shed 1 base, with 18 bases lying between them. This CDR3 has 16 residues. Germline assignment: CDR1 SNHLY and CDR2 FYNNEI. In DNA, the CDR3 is TGTGCCAGCAGGCCAAGGACAGCCACCAGGAACACTGAAGCTTTCTTT. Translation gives CASRPRTATRNTEAFF.

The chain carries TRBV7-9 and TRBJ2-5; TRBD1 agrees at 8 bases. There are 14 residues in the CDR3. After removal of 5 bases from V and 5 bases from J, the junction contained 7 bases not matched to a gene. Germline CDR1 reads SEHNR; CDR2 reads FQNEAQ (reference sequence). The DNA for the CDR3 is TGTGCCAGCAGCCCCCGGACAGGGTGGGAGACCCAGTACTTC. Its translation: CASSPRTGWETQYF.

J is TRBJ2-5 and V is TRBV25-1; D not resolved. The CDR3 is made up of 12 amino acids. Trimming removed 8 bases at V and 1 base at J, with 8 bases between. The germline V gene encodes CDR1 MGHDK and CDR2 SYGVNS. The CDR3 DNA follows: TGTGCCAGCCACTCGTTCCAAGAGACCCAGTACTTC. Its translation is CASHSFQETQYF.

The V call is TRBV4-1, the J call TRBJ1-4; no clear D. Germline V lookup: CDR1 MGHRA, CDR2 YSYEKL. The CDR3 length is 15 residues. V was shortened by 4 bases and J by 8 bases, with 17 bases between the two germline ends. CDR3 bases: TGCGCCAGCAGCCGTCCGGGGATTAGAAGAGAAAAACTGTTTTTT. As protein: CASSRPGIRREKLFF.

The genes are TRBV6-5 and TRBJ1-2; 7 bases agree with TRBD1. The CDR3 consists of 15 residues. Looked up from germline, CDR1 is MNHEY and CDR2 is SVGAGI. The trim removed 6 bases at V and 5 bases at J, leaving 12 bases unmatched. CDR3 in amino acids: CASSPVGGRWYGYTF. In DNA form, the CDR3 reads TGTGCCAGCAGCCCGGTAGGGGGCAGATGGTATGGCTACACCTTC.